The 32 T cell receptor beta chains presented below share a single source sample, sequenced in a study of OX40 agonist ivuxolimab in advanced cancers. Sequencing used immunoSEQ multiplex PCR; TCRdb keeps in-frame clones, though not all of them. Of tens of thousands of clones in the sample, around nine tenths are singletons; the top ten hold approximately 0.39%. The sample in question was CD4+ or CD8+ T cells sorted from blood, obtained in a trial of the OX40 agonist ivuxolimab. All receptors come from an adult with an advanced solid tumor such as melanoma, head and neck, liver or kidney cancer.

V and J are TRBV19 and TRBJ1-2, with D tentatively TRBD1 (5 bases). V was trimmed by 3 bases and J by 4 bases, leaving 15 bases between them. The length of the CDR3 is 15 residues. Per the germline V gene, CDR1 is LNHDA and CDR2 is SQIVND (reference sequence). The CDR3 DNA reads TGTGCCAGTAGTATCGTCGCAGGGACTTCCTATGGCTACACCTTC. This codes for CASSIVAGTSYGYTF.

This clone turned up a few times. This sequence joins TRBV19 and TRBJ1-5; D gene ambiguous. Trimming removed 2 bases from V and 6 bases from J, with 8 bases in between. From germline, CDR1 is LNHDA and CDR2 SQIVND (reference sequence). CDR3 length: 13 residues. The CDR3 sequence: CASSIWSAQPQHF. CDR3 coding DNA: TGTGCCAGTAGTATATGGTCGGCTCAGCCCCAGCATTTT.

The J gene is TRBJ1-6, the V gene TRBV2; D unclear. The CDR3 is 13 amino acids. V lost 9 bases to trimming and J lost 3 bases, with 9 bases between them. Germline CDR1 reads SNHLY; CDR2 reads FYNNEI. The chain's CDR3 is CASGPNYNSPLHF. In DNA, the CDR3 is TGTGCCAGTGGTCCTAACTATAATTCACCCCTCCACTTT.

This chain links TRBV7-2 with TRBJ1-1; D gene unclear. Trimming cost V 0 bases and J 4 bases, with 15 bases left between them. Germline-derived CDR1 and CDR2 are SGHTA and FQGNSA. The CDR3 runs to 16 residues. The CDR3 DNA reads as TGTGCCAGCAGCTTAGCCAGGTCCCTTCGGTTCACTGAAGCTTTCTTT. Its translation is CASSLARSLRFTEAFF.

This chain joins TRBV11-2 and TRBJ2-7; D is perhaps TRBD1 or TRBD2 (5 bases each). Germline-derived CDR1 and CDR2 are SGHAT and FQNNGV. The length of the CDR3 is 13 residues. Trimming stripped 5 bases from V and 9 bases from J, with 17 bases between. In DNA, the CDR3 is TGTGCCAGCAGCCTTGGGACCGTGCTGGGGCAGTACTTC. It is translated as CASSLGTVLGQYF.

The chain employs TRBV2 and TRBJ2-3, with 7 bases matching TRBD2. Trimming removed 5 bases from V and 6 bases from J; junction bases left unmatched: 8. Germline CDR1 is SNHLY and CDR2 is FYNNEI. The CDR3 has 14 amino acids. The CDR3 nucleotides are TGTGCCAGCAGTAAAGGCGGGAGTGACGATACGCAGTATTTT. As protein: CASSKGGSDDTQYF.

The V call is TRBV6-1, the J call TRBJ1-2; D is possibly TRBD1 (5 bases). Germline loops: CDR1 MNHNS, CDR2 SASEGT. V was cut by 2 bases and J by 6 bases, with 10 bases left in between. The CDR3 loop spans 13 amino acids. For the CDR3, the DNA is TGTGCCAGCAGTGAATGGAGCAGGGATGGCTACACCTTC. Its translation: CASSEWSRDGYTF.

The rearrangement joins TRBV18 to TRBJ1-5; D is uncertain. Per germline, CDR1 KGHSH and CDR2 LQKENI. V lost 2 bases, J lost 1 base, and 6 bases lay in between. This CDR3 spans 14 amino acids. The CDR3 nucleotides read TGTGCCAGCTCACCAAACAGAAGCAATCAGCCCCAGCATTTT. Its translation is CASSPNRSNQPQHF. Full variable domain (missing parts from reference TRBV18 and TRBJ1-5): NAGVMQNPRHLVRRRGQEARLRCSPMKGHSHVYWYRQLPEEGLKFMVYLQKENIIDESGMPKERFSAEFPKEGPSILRIQQVVRGDSAAYFCASSPNRSNQPQHFGDGTRLSIL.

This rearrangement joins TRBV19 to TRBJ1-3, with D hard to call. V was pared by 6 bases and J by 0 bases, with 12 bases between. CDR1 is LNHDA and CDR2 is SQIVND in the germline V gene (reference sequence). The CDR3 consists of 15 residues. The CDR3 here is CASSLLTDSGNTIYF. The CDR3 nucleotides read TGTGCCAGTAGCCTCTTAACAGACTCTGGAAACACCATATATTTT.

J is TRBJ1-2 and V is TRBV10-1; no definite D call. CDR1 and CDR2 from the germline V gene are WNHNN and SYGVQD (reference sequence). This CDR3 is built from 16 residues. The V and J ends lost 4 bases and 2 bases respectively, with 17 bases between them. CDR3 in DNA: TGCGCCAGCAGTGCCCACACCAGTTCGGGAAACTATGGCTACACCTTC. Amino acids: CASSAHTSSGNYGYTF.

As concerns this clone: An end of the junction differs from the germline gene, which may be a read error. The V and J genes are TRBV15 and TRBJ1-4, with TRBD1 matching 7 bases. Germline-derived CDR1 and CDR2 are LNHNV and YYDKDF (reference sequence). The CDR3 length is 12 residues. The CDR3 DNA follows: TGTGCCACCAGCAGAATAGAGGGACAGAAGAATTTT. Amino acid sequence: CATSRIEGQKNF.

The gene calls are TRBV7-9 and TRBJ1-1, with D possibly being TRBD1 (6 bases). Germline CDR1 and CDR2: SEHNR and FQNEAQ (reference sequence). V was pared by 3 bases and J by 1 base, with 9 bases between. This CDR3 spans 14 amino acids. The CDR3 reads CASSFQGRNTEAFF. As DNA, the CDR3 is TGTGCCAGCAGCTTTCAGGGGAGGAACACTGAAGCTTTCTTT.

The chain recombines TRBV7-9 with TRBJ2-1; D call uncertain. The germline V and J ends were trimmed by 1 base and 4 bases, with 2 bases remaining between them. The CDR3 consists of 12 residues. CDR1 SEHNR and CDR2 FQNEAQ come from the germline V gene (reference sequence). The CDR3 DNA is TGTGCCAGCAGCTTAGATTACAATGAGCAGTTCTTC. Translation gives CASSLDYNEQFF. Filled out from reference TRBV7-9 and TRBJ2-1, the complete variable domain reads DTGVSQNPRHKITKRGQNVTFRCDPISEHNRLYWYRQTLGQGPEFLTYFQNEAQLEKSRLLSDRFSAERPKGSFSTLEIQRTEQGDSAMYLCASSLDYNEQFFGPGTRLTVL.

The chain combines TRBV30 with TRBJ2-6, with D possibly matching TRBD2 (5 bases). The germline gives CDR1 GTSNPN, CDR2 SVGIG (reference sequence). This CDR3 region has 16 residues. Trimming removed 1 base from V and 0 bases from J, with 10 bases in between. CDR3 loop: CAWSAGLFSGANVLTF. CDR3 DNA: TGTGCCTGGAGTGCCGGACTGTTCTCTGGGGCCAACGTCCTGACTTTC.

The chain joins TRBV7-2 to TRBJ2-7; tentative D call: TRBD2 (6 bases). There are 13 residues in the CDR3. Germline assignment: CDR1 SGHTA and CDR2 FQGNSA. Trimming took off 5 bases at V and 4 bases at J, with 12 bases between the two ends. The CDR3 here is CASSLIRGYEQYF. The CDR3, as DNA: TGTGCCAGCAGCCTAATCCGGGGGTACGAGCAGTACTTC.

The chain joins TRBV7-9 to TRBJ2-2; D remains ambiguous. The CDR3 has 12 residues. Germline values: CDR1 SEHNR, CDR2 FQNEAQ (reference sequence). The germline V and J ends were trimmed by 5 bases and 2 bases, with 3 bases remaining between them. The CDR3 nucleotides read TGTGCCAGCAGCCGTAACACCGGGGAGCTGTTTTTT. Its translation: CASSRNTGELFF.

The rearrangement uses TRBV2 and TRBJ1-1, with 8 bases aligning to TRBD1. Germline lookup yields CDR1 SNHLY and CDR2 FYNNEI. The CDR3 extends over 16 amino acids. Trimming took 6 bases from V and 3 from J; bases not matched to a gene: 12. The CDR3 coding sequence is TGTGCCAGCAGGTGGCAGGGGGCGGTGGGCGACACTGAAGCTTTCTTT. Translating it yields CASRWQGAVGDTEAFF.

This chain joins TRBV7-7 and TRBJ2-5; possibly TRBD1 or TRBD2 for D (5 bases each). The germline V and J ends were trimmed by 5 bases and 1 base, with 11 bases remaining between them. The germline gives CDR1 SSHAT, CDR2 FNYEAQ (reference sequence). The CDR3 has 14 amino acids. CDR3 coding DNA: TGTGCCAGCAGCGCAGCCGGGGCCCAAGAGACCCAGTACTTC. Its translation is CASSAAGAQETQYF.

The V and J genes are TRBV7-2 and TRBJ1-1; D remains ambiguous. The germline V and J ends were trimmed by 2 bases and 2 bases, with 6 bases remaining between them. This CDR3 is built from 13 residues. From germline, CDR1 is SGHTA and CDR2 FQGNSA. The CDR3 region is CASSLRLNTEAFF. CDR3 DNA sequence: TGTGCCAGCAGCTTACGACTAAACACTGAAGCTTTCTTT.

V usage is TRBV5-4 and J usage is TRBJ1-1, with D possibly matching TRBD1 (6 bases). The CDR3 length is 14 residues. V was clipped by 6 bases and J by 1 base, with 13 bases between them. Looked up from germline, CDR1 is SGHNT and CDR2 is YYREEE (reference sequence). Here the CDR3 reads CASTSGTTNTEAFF. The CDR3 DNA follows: TGTGCCAGCACCTCCGGGACAACGAACACTGAAGCTTTCTTT.

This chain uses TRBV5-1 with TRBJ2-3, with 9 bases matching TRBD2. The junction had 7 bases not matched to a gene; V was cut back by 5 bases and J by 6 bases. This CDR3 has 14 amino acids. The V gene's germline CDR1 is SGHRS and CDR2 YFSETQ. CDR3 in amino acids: CASRDSGGPDTQYF. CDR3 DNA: TGCGCCAGCAGAGATAGCGGGGGTCCCGATACGCAGTATTTT.

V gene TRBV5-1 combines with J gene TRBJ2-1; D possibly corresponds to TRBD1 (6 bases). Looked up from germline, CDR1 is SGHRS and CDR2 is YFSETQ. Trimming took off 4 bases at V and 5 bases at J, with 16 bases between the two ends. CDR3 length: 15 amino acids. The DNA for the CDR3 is TGCGCCAGCAGCCCTAGGCCAGGGGTAGACAATGAGCAGTTCTTC. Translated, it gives CASSPRPGVDNEQFF.

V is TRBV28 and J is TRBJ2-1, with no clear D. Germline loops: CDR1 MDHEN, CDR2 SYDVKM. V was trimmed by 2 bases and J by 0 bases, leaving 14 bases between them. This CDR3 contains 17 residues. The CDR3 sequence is CASSLRVGRASYNEQFF. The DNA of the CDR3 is TGTGCCAGCAGTTTACGGGTAGGGCGCGCCTCCTACAATGAGCAGTTCTTC.

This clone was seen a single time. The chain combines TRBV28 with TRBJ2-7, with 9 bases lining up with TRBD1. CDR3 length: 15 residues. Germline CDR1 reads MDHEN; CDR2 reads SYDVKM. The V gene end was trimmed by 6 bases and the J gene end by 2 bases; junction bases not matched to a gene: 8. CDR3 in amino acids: CASRGQGQGTYEQYF. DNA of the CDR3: TGTGCCAGCAGAGGTCAGGGACAGGGAACCTACGAGCAGTACTTC.

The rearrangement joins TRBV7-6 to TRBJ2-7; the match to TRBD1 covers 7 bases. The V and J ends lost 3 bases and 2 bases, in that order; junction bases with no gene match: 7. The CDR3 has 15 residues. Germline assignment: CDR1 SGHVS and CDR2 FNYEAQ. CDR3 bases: TGTGCCAGCAGCTTGGGCGGTCAGGGGGCCTACGAGCAGTACTTC. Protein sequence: CASSLGGQGAYEQYF.

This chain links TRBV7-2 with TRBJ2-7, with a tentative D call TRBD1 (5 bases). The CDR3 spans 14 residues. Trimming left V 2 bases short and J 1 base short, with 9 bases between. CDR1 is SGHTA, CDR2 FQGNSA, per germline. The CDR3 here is CASSLLYRSYEQYF. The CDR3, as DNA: TGTGCCAGCAGCTTATTGTACAGGTCCTACGAGCAGTACTTC. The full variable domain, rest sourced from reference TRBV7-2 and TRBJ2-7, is GAGVSQSPSNKVTEKGKDVELRCDPISGHTALYWYRQSLGQGLEFLIYFQGNSAPDKSGLPSDRFSAERTGGSVSTLTIQRTQQEDSAVYLCASSLLYRSYEQYFGPGTRLTVT.

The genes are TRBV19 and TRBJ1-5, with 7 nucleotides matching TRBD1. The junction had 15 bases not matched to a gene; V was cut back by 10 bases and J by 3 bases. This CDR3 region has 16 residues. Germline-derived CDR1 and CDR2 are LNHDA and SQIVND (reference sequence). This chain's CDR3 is CAKKGGGRGFNQPQHF. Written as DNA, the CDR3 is TGTGCCAAAAAAGGGGGCGGCAGGGGGTTCAATCAGCCCCAGCATTTT.

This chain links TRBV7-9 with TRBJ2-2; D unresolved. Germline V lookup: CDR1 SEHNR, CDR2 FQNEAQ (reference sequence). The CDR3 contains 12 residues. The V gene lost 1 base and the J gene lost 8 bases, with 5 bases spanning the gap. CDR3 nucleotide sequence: TGTGCCAGCAGCTTAGGGGAAGGGGAGCTGTTTTTT. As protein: CASSLGEGELFF.

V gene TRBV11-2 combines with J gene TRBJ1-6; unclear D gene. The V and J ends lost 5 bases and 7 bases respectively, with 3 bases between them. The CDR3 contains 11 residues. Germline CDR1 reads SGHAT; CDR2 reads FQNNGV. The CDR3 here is CASSQNSPLHF. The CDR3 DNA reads TGTGCCAGCAGCCAAAATTCACCCCTCCACTTT.

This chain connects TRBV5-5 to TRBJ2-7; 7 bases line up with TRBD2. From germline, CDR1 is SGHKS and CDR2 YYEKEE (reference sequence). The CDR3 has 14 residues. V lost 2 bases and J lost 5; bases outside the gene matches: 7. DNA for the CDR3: TGTGCCAGCAGCTTCTCGCCCGCGGGGGACGAGCAGTACTTC. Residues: CASSFSPAGDEQYF.

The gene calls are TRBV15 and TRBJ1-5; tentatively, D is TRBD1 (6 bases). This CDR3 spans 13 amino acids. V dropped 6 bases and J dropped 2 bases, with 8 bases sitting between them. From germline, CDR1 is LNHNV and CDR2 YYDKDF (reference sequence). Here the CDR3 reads CATSWTGNQPQHF. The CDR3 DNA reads TGTGCCACCAGTTGGACAGGCAATCAGCCCCAGCATTTT.

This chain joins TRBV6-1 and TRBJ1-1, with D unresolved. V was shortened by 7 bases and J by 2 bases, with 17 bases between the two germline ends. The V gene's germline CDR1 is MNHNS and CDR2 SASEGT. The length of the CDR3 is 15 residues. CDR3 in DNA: TGTGCCAGCAATATACCCGGACTGTTCAACACTGAAGCTTTCTTT. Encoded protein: CASNIPGLFNTEAFF.